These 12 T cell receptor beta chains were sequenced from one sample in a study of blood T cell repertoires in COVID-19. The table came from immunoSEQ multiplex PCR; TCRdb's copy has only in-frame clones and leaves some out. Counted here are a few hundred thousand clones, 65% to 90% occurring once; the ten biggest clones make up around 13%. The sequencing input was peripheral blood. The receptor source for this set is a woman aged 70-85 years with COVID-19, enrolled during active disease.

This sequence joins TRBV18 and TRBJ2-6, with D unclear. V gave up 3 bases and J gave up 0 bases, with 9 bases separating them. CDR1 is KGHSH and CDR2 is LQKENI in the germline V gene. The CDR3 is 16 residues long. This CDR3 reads CASSPLTFSGANVLTF. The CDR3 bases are TGTGCCAGCTCACCTTTGACATTCTCTGGGGCCAACGTCCTGACTTTC.

CDR3 region: CASGTSGGNIQYF. CDR3 nucleotides: TGTGCCAGCGGGACTAGCGGGGGAAACATTCAGTACTTC. J is TRBJ2-4 and V is TRBV12-3 or TRBV12-4, with 14 bases aligning to TRBD2. CDR3 length: 13 residues. The ends lost 8 bases at V and 6 bases at J; junction bases unmatched: 0.

The CDR3 DNA is TGTGCCAGCAGCCTAACTGGATCCGGGACAGGGAATTCACCCCTCCACTTT. Protein: CASSLTGSGTGNSPLHF. The genes are TRBV7-2 and TRBJ1-6; TRBD1 matches at 9 bases. This CDR3 contains 17 residues. V lost 5 bases, J lost 7 bases, and 12 bases stayed unmatched. CDR1 SGHTA and CDR2 FQGNSA come from the germline V gene.

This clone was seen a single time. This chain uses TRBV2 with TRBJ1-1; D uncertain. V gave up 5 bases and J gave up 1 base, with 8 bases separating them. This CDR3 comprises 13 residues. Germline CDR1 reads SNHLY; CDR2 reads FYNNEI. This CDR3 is CASSSGENTEAFF. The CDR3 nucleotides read TGTGCCAGCAGTTCCGGGGAGAACACTGAAGCTTTCTTT.

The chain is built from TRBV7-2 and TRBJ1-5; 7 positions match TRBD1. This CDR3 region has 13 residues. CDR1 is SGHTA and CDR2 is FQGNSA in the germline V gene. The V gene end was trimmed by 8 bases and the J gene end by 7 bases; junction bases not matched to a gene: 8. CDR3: CASSTGLLQPQHF. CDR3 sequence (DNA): TGTGCCAGCTCGACAGGGCTTTTGCAGCCCCAGCATTTT.

The DNA for the CDR3 is TGCAGCGTGTGGACACCTCAAGAGACCCAGTACTTC. It is translated as CSVWTPQETQYF. The J gene is TRBJ2-5, the V gene TRBV29-1, with D possibly matching TRBD1 (5 bases). Germline V gene lookup returns CDR1 SQVTM and CDR2 ANQGSEA. The germline V and J ends were trimmed by 6 bases and 2 bases, with 10 bases remaining between them. The CDR3 has 12 residues.

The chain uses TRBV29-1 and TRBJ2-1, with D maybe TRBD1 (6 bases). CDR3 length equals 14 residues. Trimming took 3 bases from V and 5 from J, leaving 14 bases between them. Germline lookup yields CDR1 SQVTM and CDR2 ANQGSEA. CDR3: CSVDYMQGHNEQFF. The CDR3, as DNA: TGCAGCGTTGATTACATGCAGGGGCACAATGAGCAGTTCTTC.

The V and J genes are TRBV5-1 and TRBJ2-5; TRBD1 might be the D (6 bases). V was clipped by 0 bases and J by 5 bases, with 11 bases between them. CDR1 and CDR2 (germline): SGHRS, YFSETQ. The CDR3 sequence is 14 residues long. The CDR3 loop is CASSLGRGGETQYF. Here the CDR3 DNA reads TGCGCCAGCAGCTTGGGCAGGGGCGGTGAGACCCAGTACTTC.

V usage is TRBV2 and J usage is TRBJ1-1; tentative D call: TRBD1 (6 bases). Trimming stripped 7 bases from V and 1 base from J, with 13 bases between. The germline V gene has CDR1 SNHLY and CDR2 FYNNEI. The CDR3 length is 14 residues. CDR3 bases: TGTGCCAGCATCTTACGGACAGCGAACACTGAAGCTTTCTTT. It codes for CASILRTANTEAFF.

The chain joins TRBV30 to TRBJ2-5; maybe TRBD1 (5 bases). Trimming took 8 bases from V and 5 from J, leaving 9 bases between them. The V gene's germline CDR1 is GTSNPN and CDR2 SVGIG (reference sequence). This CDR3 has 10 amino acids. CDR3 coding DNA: TGTGCCGGCAGGGATGAGACCCAGTACTTC. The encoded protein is CAGRDETQYF.

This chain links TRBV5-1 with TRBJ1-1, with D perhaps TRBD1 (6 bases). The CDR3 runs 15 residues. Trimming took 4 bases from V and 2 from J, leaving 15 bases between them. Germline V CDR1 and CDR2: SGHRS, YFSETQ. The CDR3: CASSTNREGNTEAFF. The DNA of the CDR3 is TGCGCCAGCAGCACCAACAGGGAGGGCAACACTGAAGCTTTCTTT. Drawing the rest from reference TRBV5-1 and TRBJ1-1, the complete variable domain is KAGVTQTPRYLIKTRGQQVTLSCSPISGHRSVSWYQQTPGQGLQFLFEYFSETQRNKGNFPGRFSGRQFSNSRSEMNVSTLELGDSALYLCASSTNREGNTEAFFGQGTRLTVV.

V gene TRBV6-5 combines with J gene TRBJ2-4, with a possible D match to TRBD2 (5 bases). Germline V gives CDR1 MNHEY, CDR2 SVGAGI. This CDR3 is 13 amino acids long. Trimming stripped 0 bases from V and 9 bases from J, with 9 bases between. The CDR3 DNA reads TGTGCCAGCAGTTACTCGATAGAGGGCATTCAGTACTTC. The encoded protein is CASSYSIEGIQYF.